This T cell receptor beta chain was found in a study of cytomegalovirus exposure and HLA in healthy donors. As for the study in general: Genotyping showed less than 85% of some 400 donors falling in the Caucasian-associated ancestry cluster. Study-level findings and limits: The study put under 200 TCR beta chains on its list as cytomegalovirus-associated. TCR beta sequences reportedly predicted the HLA-A and HLA-B alleles of most subjects accurately. As a later analysis showed, a missense DCLRE1C variant was linked to trimming of TCR beta V- and J-genes.

The CDR3 loop spans 14 amino acids. Germline V gene lookup returns CDR1 MNHEY and CDR2 SVGAGI. PCR was performed using 60 Vbeta and 13 Jbeta primers. Assay: immunoSEQ multiplex PCR; the TCRdb copy retains only in-frame clones and omits some. Of about 160,000 clones listed, around 79% are singletons. With regard to this clone: Its antigen is not identified. Its ends do not fully match the called genes, so a read error is possible.

The chain couples TRBV6-5 to TRBJ1-2, with 8 bases fitting TRBD1. The source is a human donor in good health. Sequencing was performed on PBMCs. CDR3 sequence reads: CASSLDRGYYGYPF. In DNA, the CDR3 is TGTGCCAGCAGTTTAGACAGGGGTTACTATGGCTACCCCTTC.